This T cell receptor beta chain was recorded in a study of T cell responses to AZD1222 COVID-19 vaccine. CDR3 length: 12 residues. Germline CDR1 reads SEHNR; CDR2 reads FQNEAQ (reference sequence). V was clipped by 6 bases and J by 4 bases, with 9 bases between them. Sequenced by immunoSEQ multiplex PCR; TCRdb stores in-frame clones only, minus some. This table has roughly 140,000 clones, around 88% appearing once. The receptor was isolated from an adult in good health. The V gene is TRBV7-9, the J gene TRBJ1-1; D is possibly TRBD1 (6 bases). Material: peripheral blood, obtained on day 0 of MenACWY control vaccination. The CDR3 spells CASSKGGTEAFF. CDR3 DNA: TGTGCCAGCAGTAAGGGGGGCACTGAAGCTTTCTTT.